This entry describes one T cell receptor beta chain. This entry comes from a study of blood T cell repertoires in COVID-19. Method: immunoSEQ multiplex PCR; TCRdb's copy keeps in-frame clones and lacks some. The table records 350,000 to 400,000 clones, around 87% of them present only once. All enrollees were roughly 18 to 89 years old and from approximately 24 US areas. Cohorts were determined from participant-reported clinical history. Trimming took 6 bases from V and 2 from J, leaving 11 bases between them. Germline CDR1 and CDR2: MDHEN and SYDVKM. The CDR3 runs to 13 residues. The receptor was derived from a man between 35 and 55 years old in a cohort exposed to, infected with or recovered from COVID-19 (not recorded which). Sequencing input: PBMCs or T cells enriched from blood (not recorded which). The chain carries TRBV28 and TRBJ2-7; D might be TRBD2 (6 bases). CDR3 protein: CASSSREPYEQYF. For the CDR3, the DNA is TGTGCCAGCAGCTCCCGGGAGCCCTACGAGCAGTACTTC.